Below are 19 T cell receptor beta chains sequenced from a single sample in a study of T cells in Graves' hyperthyroidism and ophthalmopathy. Authors of the study amplified TCR beta CDR3 regions from RNA transcripts. The HTBI primer set was used in a first-round RT-PCR of the TCR CDR3. TCRdb re-analysed the multiplex PCR reads in MiXCR, keeping a single row per CDR3 protein. The table has around 200,000 distinct CDR3 sequences, about 18% seen once. Input material: blood. The receptor source for this set is a man aged 35 to 55 with Graves' hyperthyroidism.

As for this clonotype: The junction and the germline gene differ at one end; a read error may be behind it. The rearrangement joins TRBV12-3 or TRBV12-4 to TRBJ2-5, with a tentative D call TRBD2 (6 bases). The CDR3 loop spans 13 amino acids. The CDR3 is CASSGGWKKAQYF. The CDR3 DNA is TGTGCCAGCAGCGGGGGTTGGAAAAAGGCCCAGTATTTC.

This clonotype was observed a handful of times. V usage is TRBV19 and J usage is TRBJ1-6; 9 nucleotides line up with TRBD1. This CDR3 spans 19 amino acids. Per germline, CDR1 LNHDA and CDR2 SQIVND (reference sequence). J was trimmed by 2 bases and V by 3 bases; bases with no gene match: 11. This CDR3 reads CASSMNRGRRVTYNSPLHF. The CDR3 region has the DNA TGTGCCAGTAGTATGAACAGGGGGCGAAGAGTAACCTATAATTCACCCCTCCACTTT.

This clonotype came up many times. This chain joins TRBV7-2 and TRBJ2-7; 7 positions match TRBD1. Germline lookup yields CDR1 SGHTA and CDR2 FQGNSA. The CDR3 extends over 13 amino acids. The CDR3 loop is CASTGPSSYEQYF. The DNA of the CDR3 is TGTGCTTCGACAGGGCCAAGCTCCTACGAGCAGTACTTC.

In this sample, this clonotype turned up many times. The genes are TRBV7-2 and TRBJ2-3; 13 nucleotides line up with TRBD2. Trimming removed 4 bases from V and 8 bases from J; junction bases left unmatched: 9. The germline V gene has CDR1 SGHTA and CDR2 FQGNSA. The CDR3 spans 16 residues. DNA for the CDR3: TGTGCCAGCAGCTCACGGACTAGCGGGGGACTAGGTACGCAGTATTTT. Encoded protein: CASSSRTSGGLGTQYF.

This clonotype appeared many times. V and J are TRBV27 and TRBJ2-7; D is possibly TRBD2 (7 bases). V was pared by 2 bases and J by 0 bases, with 17 bases between. Germline V gene lookup returns CDR1 MNHEY and CDR2 SMNVEV (reference sequence). CDR3 length: 17 residues. The CDR3 spells CASSLRLRGGVSYEQYF. In DNA, the CDR3 is TGTGCCAGCAGTTTACGACTGCGAGGGGGGGTCTCCTACGAGCAGTACTTC.

The J gene is TRBJ2-1, the V gene TRBV7-3, with 11 positions matching TRBD2. The CDR3 runs 16 residues. From germline, CDR1 is SGHTA and CDR2 FQGTGA. With V trimmed by 5 bases and J by 0 bases, 3 bases remained unmatched. The DNA for the CDR3 is TGTGCCAGCAGCCGACTAGCGGGGCCCTCCTACAATGAGCAGTTCTTC. Protein sequence: CASSRLAGPSYNEQFF.

This chain connects TRBV7-2 to TRBJ2-2; 7 bases match TRBD2. Trimming took 2 bases from V and 6 from J; bases not matched to a gene: 9. Germline V gene lookup returns CDR1 SGHTA and CDR2 FQGNSA. The CDR3 has 16 residues. The CDR3 sequence is CASSLFAGVKAGELFF. The CDR3 DNA sequence: TGTGCCAGCAGCTTATTCGCGGGGGTAAAGGCCGGGGAGCTGTTTTTT. Based on the CDR3 plus reference TRBV7-2 and TRBJ2-2, the full variable domain is GAGVSQSPSNKVTEKGKDVELRCDPISGHTALYWYRQSLGQGLEFLIYFQGNSAPDKSGLPSDRFSAERTGGSVSTLTIQRTQQEDSAVYLCASSLFAGVKAGELFFGEGSRLTVL.

The chain couples TRBV5-1 to TRBJ2-3; D not resolved. The CDR3 covers 14 residues. The V and J ends lost 4 bases and 6 bases respectively, with 15 bases between them. Germline CDR1 SGHRS, CDR2 YFSETQ. Written as DNA, the CDR3 is TGCGCCAGCAGCCAAGATCCGGATTCGGATACGCAGTATTTT. Amino acids: CASSQDPDSDTQYF.

There are many counts of this clonotype. The chain recombines TRBV11-2 with TRBJ2-2; D may match TRBD1 or TRBD2 (5 bases each). CDR1 and CDR2 from the germline V gene are SGHAT and FQNNGV. This CDR3 is built from 14 residues. The V gene lost 2 bases and the J gene lost 4 bases, with 8 bases spanning the gap. The chain's CDR3 is CASSLWDGTGELFF. The CDR3 DNA sequence: TGTGCCAGCAGCTTATGGGACGGCACCGGGGAGCTGTTTTTT.

Notes on this clonotype: A junction end diverges from the germline sequence, so it may reflect a read error. The chain couples TRBV18 to TRBJ2-7; TRBD1 aligns across 8 bases. The CDR3 has 14 amino acids. Germline lookup yields CDR1 KGHSH and CDR2 LQKENI. The CDR3 DNA is TGTGCCAGCTCAACTCCTGACAGGGGCTACGAGCAGTACTTT. Protein product: CASSTPDRGYEQYF.

This clonotype has a handful of counts. The chain recombines TRBV9 with TRBJ2-3; maybe TRBD1 (8 bases). The germline V gene encodes CDR1 SGDLS and CDR2 YYNGEE. CDR3 length: 15 amino acids. Trimming shortened V by 6 bases and J by 4 bases, and 18 bases separated the two germline ends. CDR3 sequence: CASNRGGGQADTQYF. The CDR3, as DNA: TGTGCCAGCAACAGGGGGGGGGGGCAGGCAGATACGCAGTATTTT.

The chain uses TRBV19 and TRBJ1-6; D is possibly TRBD1 (5 bases). Germline V CDR1 and CDR2: LNHDA, SQIVND (reference sequence). This CDR3 is built from 15 residues. The ends were cut back, 3 bases at V and 9 bases at J, with 15 bases in the middle. The CDR3 spells CASSIREFGGSPLHF. CDR3 in DNA: TGTGCCAGTAGTATTCGTGAGTTCGGGGGTTCACCCCTCCACTTT.

This clonotype has more than one count but fewer than ten. V usage is TRBV3-1 and J usage is TRBJ2-7, with a weak D call TRBD1 (6 bases). With 0 bases removed from V and 2 bases from J, the gap between germline ends came to 14 bases. Germline V gene sequence: CDR1 LGHDT, CDR2 YNNKEL (reference sequence). The CDR3 extends over 16 amino acids. The CDR3 DNA sequence: TGTGCCAGCAGCCAAGAAACAGGGACGTTTCCCTACGAGCAGTACTTC. This codes for CASSQETGTFPYEQYF.

Details on this clonotype: Its ends do not fully match the called genes, so a read error is possible. This sequence joins TRBV27 and TRBJ1-2, with TRBD1 matching 11 bases. Germline V gene sequence: CDR1 MNHEY, CDR2 SMNVEV (reference sequence). The CDR3 totals 15 residues. The CDR3 coding sequence is TGTGCCAGCAGCCCTTGGGGACAGGGGGTAGATGGCTACGCCTTC. This encodes CASSPWGQGVDGYAF.

This clonotype has ten or more counts. V and J are TRBV15 and TRBJ2-2, with TRBD2 identical over 11 bases. Unmatched junction bases numbered 6, after V lost 8 bases and J lost 4 bases. The CDR3 extends over 15 amino acids. CDR1 is LNHNV, CDR2 YYDKDF, per germline (reference sequence). In DNA, the CDR3 is TGTGCCACCGGGGGGCTAGCGGGGGGCACCGGGGAGCTGTTTTTT. Its protein is CATGGLAGGTGELFF.

A few counts support this clonotype. This rearrangement joins TRBV11-3 to TRBJ2-6, with D unclear. V was pared by 5 bases and J by 1 base, with 9 bases between. Germline V gives CDR1 SGHNT, CDR2 YENEEA. The CDR3 is made up of 15 amino acids. In DNA form, the CDR3 reads TGTGCCAGCAGCATGGGTCTATCTGGGGCCAACGTCCTGACTTTC. It is translated as CASSMGLSGANVLTF.

This clonotype was counted only a few times. The chain links TRBV29-1 to TRBJ2-2; 10 bases map to TRBD1. Unmatched junction bases numbered 10, after V lost 6 bases and J lost 6 bases. Germline V lookup: CDR1 SQVTM, CDR2 ANQGSEA. This CDR3 has 15 amino acids. Here the CDR3 reads CSVPSFDRGPGELFF. CDR3 nucleotides: TGCAGCGTGCCCTCCTTCGACAGGGGGCCCGGGGAGCTGTTTTTT.

The chain is built from TRBV20-1 and TRBJ2-1; TRBD2 agrees at 8 bases. CDR1 is DFQATT, CDR2 SNEGSKA, per germline (reference sequence). The CDR3 totals 15 residues. V lost 1 base and J lost 1; bases outside the gene matches: 3. CDR3 in DNA: TGCAGTGCTAGAGTAGCGGGGTGGTCCTACAATGAGCAGTTCTTC. It is translated as CSARVAGWSYNEQFF.

As to this clonotype: A much larger clone differs from this one at a single base, so this may be a read error. This likely comes from a read error, as the CDR3 has no conserved phenylalanine or tryptophan at its end. This chain joins TRBV5-4 and TRBJ2-5; 9 bases align to TRBD1. Germline V gene sequence: CDR1 SGHNT, CDR2 YYREEE (reference sequence). V shed 4 bases, J shed 3 bases, and the junction held 7 bases outside the gene matches. The CDR3 loop spans 15 amino acids. The CDR3 bases are TGTGCCAGCAGCATTGGGACAGGGCGGGAAGAGACCCAGTACCTC. Translated, it gives CASSIGTGREETQYL.